The sequence of this TCR beta chain was determined in a study of T cells in Graves' hyperthyroidism and ophthalmopathy. Germline assignment: CDR1 SGDLS and CDR2 YYNGEE. V lost 4 bases and J 0 bases, leaving 20 bases between the germline ends. The CDR3 is 19 residues long. Roughly 9.1 ml of fresh peripheral blood supplied the PBMCs. TCR beta CDR3 regions were amplified from RNA. The HTBI primer set served for first-round RT-PCR of the TCR CDR3. TCRdb itself ran the multiplex PCR reads through MiXCR, one entry per CDR3 protein. The sample lists roughly 400,000 distinct CDR3 sequences; around an eighth were seen once.

Sequencing used blood. This TCR was recovered from a man aged 45-65 years with Graves' ophthalmopathy. The chain employs TRBV9 and TRBJ2-6; possibly TRBD1 for D (7 bases). The CDR3 reads CASSSIFARGDSGANVLTF. The DNA of the CDR3 is TGTGCCAGCAGCTCAATTTTTGCCAGGGGGGACTCTGGGGCCAACGTCCTGACTTTC.